Described below is a single TCR beta chain sequence and its context. This specimen belongs to a study of blood T cell repertoires in COVID-19. Study in general: Acute-phase and convalescent COVID-19 samples originated in the United States, Italy and Spain. Nucleic acid was either cDNA or gDNA, and it came from T cells, B-cell-depleted T cells, or PBMCs.

Per the authors' pipeline: From reference gene primer amplification, estimates of nucleated cell counts were derived. Sequenced by immunoSEQ multiplex PCR; TCRdb stores in-frame clones only, minus some. The V and J calls and clone size were taken over from that table, and D and trimming were inferred from the DNA. This sample has about 92,000 clones; 85% occur once, and the top ten carry 38%. Germline loops: CDR1 SQVTM, CDR2 ANQGSEA. This CDR3 spans 14 amino acids. V lost 0 bases and J 0 bases, leaving 3 bases between the germline ends. The TCR was taken from a man at least 80 years old with acute or convalescent COVID-19. Sequencing used peripheral blood. The chain combines TRBV29-1 with TRBJ2-6; no definite D call. Here the CDR3 reads CSVEDNSGANVLTF. In DNA, the CDR3 is TGCAGCGTTGAAGACAACTCTGGGGCCAACGTCCTGACTTTC. Full variable domain (rest looked up from reference TRBV29-1 and TRBJ2-6): SAVISQKPSRDICQRGTSLTIQCQVDSQVTMMFWYRQQPGQSLTLIATANQGSEATYESGFVIDKFPISRPNLTFSTLTVSNMSPEDSSIYLCSVEDNSGANVLTFGAGSRLTVL.